The 9 T cell receptor beta chains reported below all come from one sample, sequenced in a study of siplizumab effects on memory and regulatory T cells (dated by TCRdb to the late 2010s). Library construction relied on the immunoSEQ multiplex PCR assay. TCRdb stores this immuneACCESS table with in-frame sequences only. Part of the clones is absent; in the studies checked, under half of the shortfall reflects unresolved V genes, and no reason is known for the rest. Across this sample there are 98,000 or so clones, with over 90% seen only once. About 0.62% of the sample comes from the top ten. The sample was Tregs sorted from blood. Source of these receptors: a human donor in good health.

This clone occurred once. The J gene is TRBJ2-2, the V gene TRBV18; 9 bases align to TRBD2. The junction had 5 bases not matched to a gene; V was cut back by 4 bases and J by 2 bases. The CDR3 length is 16 residues. Germline CDR1 KGHSH, CDR2 LQKENI. For the CDR3, the DNA is TGTGCCAGCTCACGGTCTAGCGGGGATAACACCGGGGAGCTGTTTTTT. It is translated as CASSRSSGDNTGELFF. Full variable domain (outside the CDR3, taken from reference TRBV18 and TRBJ2-2): NAGVMQNPRHLVRRRGQEARLRCSPMKGHSHVYWYRQLPEEGLKFMVYLQKENIIDESGMPKERFSAEFPKEGPSILRIQQVVRGDSAAYFCASSRSSGDNTGELFFGEGSRLTVL.

The rearrangement joins TRBV19 to TRBJ2-3; possible D gene TRBD1, 5 bases. Germline V gives CDR1 LNHDA, CDR2 SQIVND (reference sequence). The V end was cut by 4 bases, the J end by 4 bases, with 9 bases between. CDR3 length: 13 amino acids. The DNA for the CDR3 is TGTGCCAGTAGTACCGGACACCCAGATACGCAGTATTTT. Translated: CASSTGHPDTQYF.

The chain carries TRBV7-8 and TRBJ2-7; no clear D gene. V was pared by 1 base and J by 2 bases, with 12 bases between. This CDR3 contains 15 residues. CDR1 SGHVS and CDR2 FQNEAQ come from the germline V gene. In DNA, the CDR3 is TGTGCCAGCAGCTTAGTTTCTAGACGAACCTACGAGCAGTACTTC. This translates into CASSLVSRRTYEQYF.

The chain links TRBV6-1 to TRBJ1-5; 7 nucleotides match TRBD1. Trimming at V came to 7 bases and at J to 4 bases, leaving 7 bases not matched to a gene. The germline CDR1 and CDR2 sequences are MNHNS and SASEGT. The CDR3 totals 14 residues. The DNA of the CDR3 is TGTGCCAGCAAGAGGGACAGACTGAATCAGCCCCAGCATTTT. This gives the protein CASKRDRLNQPQHF.

This chain joins TRBV2 and TRBJ1-1; no clear D. The CDR3 is 13 residues long. Between the trimmed V and J ends, which lost 4 bases and 3 bases, there was a span of 9 bases. Germline CDR1 reads SNHLY; CDR2 reads FYNNEI. DNA for the CDR3: TGTGCCAGCAGTGTCGAGGGCTACACTGAAGCTTTCTTT. It translates to CASSVEGYTEAFF.

V usage is TRBV30 and J usage is TRBJ2-7, with TRBD1 matching 10 bases. CDR1 is GTSNPN, CDR2 SVGIG, per germline (reference sequence). The CDR3 extends over 15 amino acids. Trimming cost V 8 bases and J 1 base; bases outside gene matches: 11. CDR3: CAGSGGDRGSYEQYF. DNA for the CDR3: TGTGCCGGCTCCGGTGGGGACAGGGGTTCCTACGAGCAGTACTTC.

V and J are TRBV7-2 and TRBJ2-1; 9 nucleotides align to TRBD2. The CDR3 extends over 17 amino acids. V dropped 2 bases and J dropped 5; count of bases not matched to a gene: 10. In germline, CDR1 is SGHTA, CDR2 FQGNSA. For the CDR3, the DNA is TGTGCCAGCAGCTTACTTGGCGGCCTAGCGGGACACAATGAGCAGTTCTTC. Its protein product is CASSLLGGLAGHNEQFF.

The chain uses TRBV2 and TRBJ1-1; TRBD1 aligns across 8 bases. V dropped 6 bases and J dropped 1; count of bases not matched to a gene: 7. The CDR3 contains 15 residues. CDR1 is SNHLY and CDR2 is FYNNEI in the germline V gene. The CDR3 nucleotides are TGTGCCAGCAGAAAGACAGGGGCCTCGAACACTGAAGCTTTCTTT. It specifies CASRKTGASNTEAFF.

The CDR3 DNA follows: TGTGCCAGCAGCCTGGGGACAGCCAATTTTGGTTCACCCCTCCACTTT. This encodes CASSLGTANFGSPLHF. The chain employs TRBV5-5 and TRBJ1-6; the match to TRBD1 covers 7 bases. Germline V gene data show CDR1 as SGHKS and CDR2 as YYEKEE (reference sequence). Unmatched junction bases numbered 13, after V lost 4 bases and J lost 9 bases. The CDR3 loop spans 16 amino acids.